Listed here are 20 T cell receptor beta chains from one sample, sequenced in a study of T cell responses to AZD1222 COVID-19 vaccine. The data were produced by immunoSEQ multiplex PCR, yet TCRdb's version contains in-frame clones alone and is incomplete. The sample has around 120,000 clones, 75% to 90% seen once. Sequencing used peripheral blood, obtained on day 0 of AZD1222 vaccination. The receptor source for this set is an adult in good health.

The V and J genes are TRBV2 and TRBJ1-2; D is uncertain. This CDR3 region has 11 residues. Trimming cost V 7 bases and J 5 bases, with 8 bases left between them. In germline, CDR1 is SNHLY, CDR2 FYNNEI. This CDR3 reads CASTRQYGYTF. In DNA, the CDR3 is TGTGCCAGCACAAGGCAGTATGGCTACACCTTC.

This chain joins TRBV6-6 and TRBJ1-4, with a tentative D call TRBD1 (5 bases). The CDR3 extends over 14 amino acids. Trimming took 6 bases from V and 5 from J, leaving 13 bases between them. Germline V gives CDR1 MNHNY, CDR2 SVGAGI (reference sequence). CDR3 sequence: CASSPGTLNEKLFF. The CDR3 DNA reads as TGTGCCAGCAGCCCCGGGACTTTAAATGAAAAACTGTTTTTT.

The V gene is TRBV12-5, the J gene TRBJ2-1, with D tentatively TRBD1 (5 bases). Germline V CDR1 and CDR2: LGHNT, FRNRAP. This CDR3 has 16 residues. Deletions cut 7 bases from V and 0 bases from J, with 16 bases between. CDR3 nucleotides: TGTGCTAGTGCCCTTTGGGGCGGAGTCTCCTACAATGAGCAGTTCTTC. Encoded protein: CASALWGGVSYNEQFF.

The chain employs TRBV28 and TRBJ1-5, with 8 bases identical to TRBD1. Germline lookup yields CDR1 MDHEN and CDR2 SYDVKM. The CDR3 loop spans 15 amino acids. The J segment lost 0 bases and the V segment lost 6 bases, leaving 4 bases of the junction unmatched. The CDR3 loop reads CASRSQGDSNQPQHF. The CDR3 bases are TGTGCCAGCAGATCACAGGGGGATAGCAATCAGCCCCAGCATTTT.

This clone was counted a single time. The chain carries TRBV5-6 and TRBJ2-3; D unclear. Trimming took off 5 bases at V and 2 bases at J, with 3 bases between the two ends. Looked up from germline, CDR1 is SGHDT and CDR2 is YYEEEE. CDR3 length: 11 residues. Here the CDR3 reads CASRDTDTQYF. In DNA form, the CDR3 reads TGTGCCAGCAGGGACACAGATACGCAGTATTTT. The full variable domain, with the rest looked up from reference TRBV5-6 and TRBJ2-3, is DAGVTQSPTHLIKTRGQQVTLRCSPKSGHDTVSWYQQALGQGPQFIFQYYEEEERQRGNFPDRFSGHQFPNYSSELNVNALLLGDSALYLCASRDTDTQYFGPGTRLTVL.

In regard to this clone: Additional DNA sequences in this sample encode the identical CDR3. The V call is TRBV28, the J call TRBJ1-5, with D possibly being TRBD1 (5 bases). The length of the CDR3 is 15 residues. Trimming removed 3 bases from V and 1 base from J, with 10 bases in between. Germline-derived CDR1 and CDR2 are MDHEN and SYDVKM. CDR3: CASSFVGGSNQPQHF. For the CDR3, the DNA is TGTGCCAGCAGTTTTGTGGGGGGGAGCAATCAGCCCCAGCATTTT.

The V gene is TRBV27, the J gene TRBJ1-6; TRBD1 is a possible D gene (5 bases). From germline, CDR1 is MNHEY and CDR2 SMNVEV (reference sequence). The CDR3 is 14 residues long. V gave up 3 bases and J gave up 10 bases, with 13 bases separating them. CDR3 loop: CASSFREGISPLHF. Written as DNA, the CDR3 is TGTGCCAGCAGTTTCAGGGAGGGGATCTCACCCCTCCACTTT.

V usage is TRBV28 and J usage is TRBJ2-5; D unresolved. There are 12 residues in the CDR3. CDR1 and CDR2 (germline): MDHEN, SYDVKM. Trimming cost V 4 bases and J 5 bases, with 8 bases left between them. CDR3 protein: CASSSTVETQYF. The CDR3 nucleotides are TGTGCCAGCAGTTCAACAGTGGAGACCCAGTACTTC.

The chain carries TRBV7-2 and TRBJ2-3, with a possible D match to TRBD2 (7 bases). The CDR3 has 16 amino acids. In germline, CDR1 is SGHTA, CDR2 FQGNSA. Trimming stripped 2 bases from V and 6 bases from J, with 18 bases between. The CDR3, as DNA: TGTGCCAGCAGCTTACCCGATAGGGGGGGCCGGGATACGCAGTATTTT. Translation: CASSLPDRGGRDTQYF. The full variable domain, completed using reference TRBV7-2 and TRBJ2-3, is GAGVSQSPSNKVTEKGKDVELRCDPISGHTALYWYRQSLGQGLEFLIYFQGNSAPDKSGLPSDRFSAERTGGSVSTLTIQRTQQEDSAVYLCASSLPDRGGRDTQYFGPGTRLTVL.

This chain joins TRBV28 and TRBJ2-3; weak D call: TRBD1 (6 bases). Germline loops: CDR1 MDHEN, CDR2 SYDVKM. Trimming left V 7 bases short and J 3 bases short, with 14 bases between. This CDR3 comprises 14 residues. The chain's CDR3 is CASNTGLWTDTQYF. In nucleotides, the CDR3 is TGTGCCAGCAATACAGGGTTATGGACAGATACGCAGTATTTT.

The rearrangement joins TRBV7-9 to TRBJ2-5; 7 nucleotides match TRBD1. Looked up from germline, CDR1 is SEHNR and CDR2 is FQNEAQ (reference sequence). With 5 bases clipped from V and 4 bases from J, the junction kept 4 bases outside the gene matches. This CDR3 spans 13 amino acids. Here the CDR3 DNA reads TGTGCCAGCAGCGCATCAGGGGGAGAGACCCAGTACTTC. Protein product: CASSASGGETQYF.

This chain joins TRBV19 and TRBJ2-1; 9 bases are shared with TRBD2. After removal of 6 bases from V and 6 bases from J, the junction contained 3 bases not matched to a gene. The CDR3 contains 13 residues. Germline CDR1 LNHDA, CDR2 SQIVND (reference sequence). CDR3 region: CASRASGTNEQFF. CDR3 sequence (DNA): TGTGCCAGTAGGGCTAGCGGGACCAATGAGCAGTTCTTC.

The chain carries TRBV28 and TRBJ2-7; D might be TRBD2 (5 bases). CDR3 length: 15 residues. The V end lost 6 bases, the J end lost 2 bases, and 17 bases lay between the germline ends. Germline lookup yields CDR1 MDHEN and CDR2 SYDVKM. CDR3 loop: CASSTHTSSPYEQYF. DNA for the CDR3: TGTGCCAGCAGCACCCATACTAGTTCCCCCTACGAGCAGTACTTC.

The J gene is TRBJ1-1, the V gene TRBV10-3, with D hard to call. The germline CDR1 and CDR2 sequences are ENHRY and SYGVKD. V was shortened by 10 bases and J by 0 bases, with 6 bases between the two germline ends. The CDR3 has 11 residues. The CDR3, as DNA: TGTGCCACACGGGTGAACACTGAAGCTTTCTTT. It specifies CATRVNTEAFF.

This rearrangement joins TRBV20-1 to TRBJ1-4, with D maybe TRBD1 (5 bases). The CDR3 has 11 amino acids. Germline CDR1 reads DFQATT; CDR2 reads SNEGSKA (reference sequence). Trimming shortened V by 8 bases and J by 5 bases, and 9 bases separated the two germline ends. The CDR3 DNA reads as TGCAGTCCCCGGGACAATGAAAAACTGTTTTTT. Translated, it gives CSPRDNEKLFF.

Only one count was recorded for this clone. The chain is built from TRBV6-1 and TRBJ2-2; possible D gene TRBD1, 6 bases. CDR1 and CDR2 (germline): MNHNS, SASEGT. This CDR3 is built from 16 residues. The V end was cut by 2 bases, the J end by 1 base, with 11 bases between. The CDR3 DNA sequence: TGTGCCAGCAGTGAACTGGGCAGGGGGAACACCGGGGAGCTGTTTTTT. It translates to CASSELGRGNTGELFF.

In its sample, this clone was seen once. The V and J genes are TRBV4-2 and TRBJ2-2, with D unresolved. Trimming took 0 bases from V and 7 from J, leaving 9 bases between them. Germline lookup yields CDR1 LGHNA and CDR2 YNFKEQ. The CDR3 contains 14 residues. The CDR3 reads CASSQDPRSGELFF. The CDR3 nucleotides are TGTGCCAGCAGCCAAGATCCCCGCAGCGGGGAGCTGTTTTTT.

The CDR3 bases are TGTGCCAGCAGCCCCCCTAGGGACGGGTACAATGAGCAGTTCTTC. Translation gives CASSPPRDGYNEQFF. J is TRBJ2-1 and V is TRBV14, with D perhaps matching TRBD1 or TRBD2 (5 bases each). This CDR3 region has 15 residues. V shed 4 bases and J shed 4 bases, with 14 bases lying between them. Looked up from germline, CDR1 is SGHDN and CDR2 is FVKESK.

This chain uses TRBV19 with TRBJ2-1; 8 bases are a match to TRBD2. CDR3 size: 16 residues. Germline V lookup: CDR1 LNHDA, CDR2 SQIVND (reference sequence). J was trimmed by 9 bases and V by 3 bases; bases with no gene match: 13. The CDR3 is CASSMKGAGDGSEQFF. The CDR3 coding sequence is TGTGCCAGTAGTATGAAGGGAGCGGGAGATGGTAGTGAGCAGTTCTTC.

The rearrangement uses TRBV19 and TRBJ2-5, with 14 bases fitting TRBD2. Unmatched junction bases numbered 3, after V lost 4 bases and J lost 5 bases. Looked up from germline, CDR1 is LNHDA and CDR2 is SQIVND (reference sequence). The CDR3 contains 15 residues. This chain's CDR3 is CASSRTSGRRETQYF. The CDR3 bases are TGTGCCAGTAGTAGGACTAGCGGGAGGAGGGAGACCCAGTACTTC.